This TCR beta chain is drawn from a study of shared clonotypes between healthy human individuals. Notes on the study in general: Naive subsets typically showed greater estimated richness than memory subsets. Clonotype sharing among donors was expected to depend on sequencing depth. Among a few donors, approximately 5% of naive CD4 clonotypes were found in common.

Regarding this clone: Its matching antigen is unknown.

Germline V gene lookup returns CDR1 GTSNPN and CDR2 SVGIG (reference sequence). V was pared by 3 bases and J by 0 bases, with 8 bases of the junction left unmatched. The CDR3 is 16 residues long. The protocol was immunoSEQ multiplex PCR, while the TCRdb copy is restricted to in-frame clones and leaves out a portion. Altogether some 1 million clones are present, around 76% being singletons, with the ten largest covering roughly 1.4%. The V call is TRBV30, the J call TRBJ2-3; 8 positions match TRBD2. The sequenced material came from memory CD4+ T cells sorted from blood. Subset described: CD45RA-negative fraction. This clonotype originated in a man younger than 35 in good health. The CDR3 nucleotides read TGTGCCTGGAGAAAGCGGGGGCGGCCTAGCACAGATACGCAGTATTTT. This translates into CAWRKRGRPSTDTQYF. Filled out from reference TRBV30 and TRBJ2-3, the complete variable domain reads SQTIHQWPATLVQPVGSPLSLECTVEGTSNPNLYWYRQAAGRGLQLLFYSVGIGQISSEVPQNLSASRPQDRQFILSSKKLLLSDSGFYLCAWRKRGRPSTDTQYFGPGTRLTVL.